The TCR beta chain described here comes from a study of T-cell reconstitution after alpha-beta-depleted transplantation in children (dated by TCRdb to the mid-2010s). At the level of the whole study: Using TCR repertoire profiling, the study quantitatively followed how T-cell immune reconstitution unfolded in children after TCRalphabeta/CD19-depleted allogeneic hematopoietic cell transplantation.

A note on this clonotype: Which antigen it targets is not known. Qualities for individual bases were not recorded, and no much larger clone is one base off.

The CDR3 starts with the cysteine, ends with the phenylalanine, and has 16 residues. Only the CDR3 portion is preserved as DNA: 48 bases, with reading frame beginning at the first base. Between the V and J ends, shortened by 0 bases and 0 bases respectively, the junction contains 13 bases. From the germline V gene (reference sequence), CDR1 is DFQATT and CDR2 is SNEGSKA. The library came from PCR. Sequencing took place on an Illumina HiSeq 2500. TCR library preparation used molecular barcoding, with unique molecular identifiers applied to normalize quantification of the TCRbeta repertoire. TCRdb trimmed public reads at Q25 via fastp, called clones via MiXCR and kept in-frame beta chains. Here each entry gathers all rows of one CDR3 protein and keeps the most common genes and DNA. Within this sample are fewer than 700,000 distinct CDR3 sequences, with approximately 12% of them counted one time only. The biggest ten clones account for about 2.2% of the sample.

The treatment or condition label corresponds to: allogeneic hematopoietic cell transplantation with graft depleted of TCRalphabeta T cells and CD19 B cells. TCRalphabeta/CD19-depleted allogeneic hematopoietic cell grafts were given to the transplant recipients, all of whom were children. Study-wide findings and limitations: In some patients, the high TCRbeta diversity seen at day 60 was put down to recipient T cells and intrathymic progenitors that had survived conditioning. The apparently early recovery of alphabetaT-cell counts about two months after transplant reportedly depended on only several hundred rapidly expanded clones that came from non-depleted graft cells. Over the following months the frequencies of hyperexpanded clones went down, and after one year T-cell counts and TCRbeta diversity were mostly credited to newly produced T cells.

The chain is assembled from TRBV20-1 and TRBJ2-3; the D gene assignment is ambiguous. The starting material was PBMCs, mostly from graft donor cells, obtained 360 days after TCRalphabeta/CD19-depleted stem cell transplant. This receptor was identified in a male patient younger than 18 who had a stem cell transplant for acute myeloid leukemia, so the T cells may come from the graft donor. The encoded CDR3 is CSARDPAERSTDTQYF. The DNA sequence is TGCAGTGCTAGAGATCCCGCGGAAAGAAGCACAGATACGCAGTATTTT.